Shown below are 14 T cell receptor beta chains from a single sample sequenced in a study of blood T cell repertoires in COVID-19. Sequenced by immunoSEQ multiplex PCR; TCRdb stores in-frame clones only, minus some. The table lists 250,000 to 300,000 clones, 70% to 90% of them singletons, with about 12% in the top ten. Sequenced material: peripheral blood. All receptors come from a woman in her twenties or thirties with COVID-19, enrolled during active disease.

V usage is TRBV2 and J usage is TRBJ2-7; 9 bases match TRBD1. The length of the CDR3 is 15 residues. V gave up 6 bases and J gave up 7 bases; unmatched junction bases: 13. CDR1 is SNHLY, CDR2 FYNNEI, per germline. The CDR3 DNA sequence: TGTGCCAGCAGGGAATTTGGACAGGGGCCTTTGGAGCAGTACTTC. Encoded protein: CASREFGQGPLEQYF. Using reference TRBV2 and TRBJ2-7 for the parts outside the CDR3, the full variable domain is EPEVTQTPSHQVTQMGQEVILRCVPISNHLYFYWYRQILGQKVEFLVSFYNNEISEKSEIFDDQFSVERPDGSNFTLKIRSTKLEDSAMYFCASREFGQGPLEQYFGPGTRLTVT.

The gene calls are TRBV5-4 and TRBJ2-7, with D possibly TRBD2 on 7 matching bases. This CDR3 contains 14 residues. The V end was cut by 5 bases, the J end by 2 bases, with 14 bases between. CDR1 SGHNT and CDR2 YYREEE come from the germline V gene (reference sequence). CDR3 sequence reads: CASRSGGGPYEQYF. In nucleotides, the CDR3 is TGTGCCAGCAGGTCGGGGGGCGGCCCCTACGAGCAGTACTTC. Looking up the rest from reference TRBV5-4 and TRBJ2-7 gives the full variable domain: ETGVTQSPTHLIKTRGQQVTLRCSSQSGHNTVSWYQQALGQGPQFIFQYYREEENGRGNFPPRFSGLQFPNYSSELNVNALELDDSALYLCASRSGGGPYEQYFGPGTRLTVT.

The chain couples TRBV19 to TRBJ2-1; 7 nucleotides match TRBD1. The length of the CDR3 is 15 residues. Germline assignment: CDR1 LNHDA and CDR2 SQIVND (reference sequence). Trimming cost V 5 bases and J 5 bases; bases outside gene matches: 9. The CDR3 here is CASSPNPGTDNEQFF. CDR3 DNA: TGTGCCAGTAGTCCTAATCCCGGGACAGACAATGAGCAGTTCTTC.

This clone was observed a handful of times. The DNA of the CDR3 is TGTGCCAGCAGCCTCCGCTCCTACGAGCAGTACTTC. It specifies CASSLRSYEQYF. The rearrangement uses TRBV14 and TRBJ2-7; D not certain. Germline CDR1 reads SGHDN; CDR2 reads FVKESK. The CDR3 extends over 12 amino acids. V lost 4 bases to trimming and J lost 0 bases, with 4 bases between them.

This chain uses TRBV18 with TRBJ2-1, with TRBD2 matching 8 bases. This CDR3 has 15 amino acids. Germline CDR1 and CDR2: KGHSH and LQKENI. Losses at the gene ends were 6 bases for V and 3 bases for J; bases not matched to a gene: 7. The CDR3 here is CASSLSGGRYNEQFF. As DNA, the CDR3 is TGTGCCAGCTCTCTCAGCGGGGGCCGCTACAATGAGCAGTTCTTC.

The chain uses TRBV27 and TRBJ2-7; a weak D match, TRBD1 (5 bases). This CDR3 has 13 amino acids. Germline loops: CDR1 MNHEY, CDR2 SMNVEV (reference sequence). V was shortened by 5 bases and J by 2 bases, with 10 bases between the two germline ends. CDR3 residues: CASSQTAAYEQYF. The CDR3, as DNA: TGTGCCAGCAGTCAGACAGCCGCCTACGAGCAGTACTTC.

The CDR3 coding sequence is TGTGCCAGTAGTAGGATGGGACAGGTCAACGGTTTCACTGAAGCTTTCTTT. Translation: CASSRMGQVNGFTEAFF. This sequence joins TRBV19 and TRBJ1-1; 8 bases fit TRBD1. V dropped 4 bases and J dropped 4; count of bases not matched to a gene: 14. The germline gives CDR1 LNHDA, CDR2 SQIVND (reference sequence). The CDR3 is 17 amino acids.

The chain uses TRBV10-1 and TRBJ2-4; possible D gene TRBD1, 6 bases. Germline V gene data show CDR1 as WNHNN and CDR2 as SYGVQD (reference sequence). Trimming shortened V by 3 bases and J by 5 bases, and 8 bases separated the two germline ends. CDR3 size: 13 residues. DNA of the CDR3: TGCGCCAGCAGTGATCCAGGGGAAAACATTCAGTACTTC. It is translated as CASSDPGENIQYF.

CDR3 in amino acids: CAIPGGGPYEQYF. The CDR3 bases are TGTGCCATCCCAGGTGGGGGCCCCTACGAGCAGTACTTC. The chain links TRBV7-9 to TRBJ2-7; possible D gene TRBD1, 6 bases. The CDR3 sequence is 13 residues long. Per germline, CDR1 SEHNR and CDR2 FQNEAQ (reference sequence). Trimming stripped 10 bases from V and 2 bases from J, with 15 bases between.

The chain employs TRBV7-8 and TRBJ1-1; D possibly corresponds to TRBD1 (5 bases). The CDR3 has 16 amino acids. In germline, CDR1 is SGHVS, CDR2 FQNEAQ. Trimming stripped 2 bases from V and 0 bases from J, with 13 bases between. CDR3 in DNA: TGTGCCAGCAGCTTAAGGGGAGGAGGGATGAACACTGAAGCTTTCTTT. Its protein product is CASSLRGGGMNTEAFF.

The CDR3 nucleotides are TGTGCCAGTAGTATACGGACAGGCCGCACAGATACGCAGTATTTT. Protein: CASSIRTGRTDTQYF. The chain couples TRBV19 to TRBJ2-3; 7 nucleotides line up with TRBD1. V dropped 2 bases and J dropped 1; count of bases not matched to a gene: 3. CDR1 is LNHDA and CDR2 is SQIVND in the germline V gene (reference sequence). The CDR3 sequence is 15 residues long. The full variable domain, rest sourced from reference TRBV19 and TRBJ2-3, is DGGITQSPKYLFRKEGQNVTLSCEQNLNHDAMYWYRQDPGQGLRLIYYSQIVNDFQKGDIAEGYSVSREKKESFPLTVTSAQKNPTAFYLCASSIRTGRTDTQYFGPGTRLTVL.

This rearrangement joins TRBV11-2 to TRBJ2-2, with 7 bases identical to TRBD2. The V gene end was trimmed by 0 bases and the J gene end by 0 bases; junction bases not matched to a gene: 4. Germline CDR1 is SGHAT and CDR2 is FQNNGV. This CDR3 is 17 amino acids long. DNA for the CDR3: TGTGCCAGCAGCTTAGATCTCCTAGCGGCGAACACCGGGGAGCTGTTTTTT. The encoded protein is CASSLDLLAANTGELFF.

V is TRBV27 and J is TRBJ2-3; 7 bases fit TRBD2. This CDR3 region has 15 residues. Germline V lookup: CDR1 MNHEY, CDR2 SMNVEV (reference sequence). With V trimmed by 4 bases and J by 1 base, 5 bases remained unmatched. CDR3 residues: CASSWSGIGTDTQYF. CDR3 DNA: TGTGCCAGCAGTTGGAGCGGGATAGGCACAGATACGCAGTATTTT.

The rearrangement links TRBV29-1 to TRBJ1-1; possible D gene TRBD1, 5 bases. The germline V gene has CDR1 SQVTM and CDR2 ANQGSEA. V shed 4 bases and J shed 2 bases, with 11 bases lying between them. This CDR3 region has 13 residues. The CDR3 sequence is CSVVGGGNTEAFF. Here the CDR3 DNA reads TGCAGCGTTGTTGGGGGAGGAAACACTGAAGCTTTCTTT.